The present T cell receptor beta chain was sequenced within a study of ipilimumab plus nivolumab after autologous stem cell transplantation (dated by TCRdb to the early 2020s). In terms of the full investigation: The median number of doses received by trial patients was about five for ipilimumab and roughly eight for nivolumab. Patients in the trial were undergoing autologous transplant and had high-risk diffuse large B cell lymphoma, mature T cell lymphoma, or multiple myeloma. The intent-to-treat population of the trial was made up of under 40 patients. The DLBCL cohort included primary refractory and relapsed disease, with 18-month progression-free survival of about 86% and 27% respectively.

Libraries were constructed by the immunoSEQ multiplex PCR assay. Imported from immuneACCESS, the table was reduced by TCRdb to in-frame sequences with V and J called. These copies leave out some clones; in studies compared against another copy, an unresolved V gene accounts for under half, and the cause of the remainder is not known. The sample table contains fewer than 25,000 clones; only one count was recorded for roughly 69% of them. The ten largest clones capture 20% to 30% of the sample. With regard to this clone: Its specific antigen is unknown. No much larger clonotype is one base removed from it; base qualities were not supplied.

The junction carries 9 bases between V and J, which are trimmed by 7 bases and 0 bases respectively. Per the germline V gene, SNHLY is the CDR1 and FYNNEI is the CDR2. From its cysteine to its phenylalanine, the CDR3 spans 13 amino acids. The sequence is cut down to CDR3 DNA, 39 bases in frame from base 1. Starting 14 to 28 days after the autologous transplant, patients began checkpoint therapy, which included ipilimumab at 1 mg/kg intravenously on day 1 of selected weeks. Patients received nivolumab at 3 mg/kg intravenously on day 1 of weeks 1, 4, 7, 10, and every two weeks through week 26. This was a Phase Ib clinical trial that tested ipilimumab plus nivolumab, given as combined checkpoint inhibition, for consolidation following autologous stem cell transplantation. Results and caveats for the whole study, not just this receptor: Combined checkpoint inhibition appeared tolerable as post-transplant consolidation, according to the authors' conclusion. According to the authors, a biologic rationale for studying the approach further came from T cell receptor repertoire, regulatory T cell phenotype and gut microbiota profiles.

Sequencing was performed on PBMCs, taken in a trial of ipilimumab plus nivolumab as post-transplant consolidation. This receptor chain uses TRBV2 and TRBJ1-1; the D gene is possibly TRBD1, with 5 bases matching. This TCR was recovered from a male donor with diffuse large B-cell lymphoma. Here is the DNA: TGTGCCAGCACAAAGGGACTGAACACTGAAGCTTTCTTT. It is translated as CASTKGLNTEAFF.